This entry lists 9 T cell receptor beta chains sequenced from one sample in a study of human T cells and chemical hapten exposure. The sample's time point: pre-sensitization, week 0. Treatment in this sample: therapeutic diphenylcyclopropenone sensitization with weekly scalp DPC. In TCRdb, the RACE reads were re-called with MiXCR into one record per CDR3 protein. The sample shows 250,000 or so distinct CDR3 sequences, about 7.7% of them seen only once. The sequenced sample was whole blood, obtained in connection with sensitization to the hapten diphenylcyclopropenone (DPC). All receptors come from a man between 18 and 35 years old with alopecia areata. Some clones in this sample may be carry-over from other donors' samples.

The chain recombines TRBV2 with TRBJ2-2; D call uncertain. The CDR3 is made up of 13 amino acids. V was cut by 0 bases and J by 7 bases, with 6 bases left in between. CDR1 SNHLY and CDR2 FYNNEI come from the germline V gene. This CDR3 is CASSEAENGELFF. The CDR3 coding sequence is TGTGCCAGCAGTGAAGCCGAAAACGGGGAGCTGTTTTTT.

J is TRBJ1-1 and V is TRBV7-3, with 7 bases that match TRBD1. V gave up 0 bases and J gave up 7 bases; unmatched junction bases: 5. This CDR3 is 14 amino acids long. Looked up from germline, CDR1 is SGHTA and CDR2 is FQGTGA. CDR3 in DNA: TGTGCCAGCAGCTTAACGGGCCGGGACAGTGAAGCTTTCTTT. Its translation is CASSLTGRDSEAFF.

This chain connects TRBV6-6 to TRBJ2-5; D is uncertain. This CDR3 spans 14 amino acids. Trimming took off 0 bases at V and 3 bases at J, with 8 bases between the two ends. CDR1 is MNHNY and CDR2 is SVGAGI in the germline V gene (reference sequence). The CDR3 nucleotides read TGTGCCAGCAGTTACTCCCAGGTAGAAGAGACCCAGTACTTC. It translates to CASSYSQVEETQYF.

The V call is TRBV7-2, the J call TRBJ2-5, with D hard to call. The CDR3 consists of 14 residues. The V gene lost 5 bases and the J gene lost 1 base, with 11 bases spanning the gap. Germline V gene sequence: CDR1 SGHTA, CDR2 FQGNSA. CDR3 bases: TGTGCCAGCAGCAACCACCCTATCCAAGAGACCCAGTACTTC. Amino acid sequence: CASSNHPIQETQYF.

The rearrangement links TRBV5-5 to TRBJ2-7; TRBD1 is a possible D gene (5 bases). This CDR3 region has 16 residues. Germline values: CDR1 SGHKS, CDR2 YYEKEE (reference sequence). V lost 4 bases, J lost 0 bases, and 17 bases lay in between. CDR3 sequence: CASSPRWGESSYEQYV. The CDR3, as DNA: TGTGCCAGCAGCCCCCGGTGGGGCGAGAGCTCCTACGAGCAGTACGTC.

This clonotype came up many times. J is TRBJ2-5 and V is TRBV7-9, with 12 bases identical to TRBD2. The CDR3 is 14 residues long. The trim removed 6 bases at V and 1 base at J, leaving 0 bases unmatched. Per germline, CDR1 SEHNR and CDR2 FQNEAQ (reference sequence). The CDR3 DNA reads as TGTGCCAGCAGGGGACTAGCGGGCCAAGAGACCCAGTACTTC. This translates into CASRGLAGQETQYF.

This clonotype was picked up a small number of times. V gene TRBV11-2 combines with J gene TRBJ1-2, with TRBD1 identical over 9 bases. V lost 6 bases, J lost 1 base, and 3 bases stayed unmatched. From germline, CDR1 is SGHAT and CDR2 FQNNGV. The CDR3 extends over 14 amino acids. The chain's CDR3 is CASRRTGVNYGYTF. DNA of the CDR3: TGTGCCAGCAGACGGACAGGGGTTAACTATGGCTACACCTTC.

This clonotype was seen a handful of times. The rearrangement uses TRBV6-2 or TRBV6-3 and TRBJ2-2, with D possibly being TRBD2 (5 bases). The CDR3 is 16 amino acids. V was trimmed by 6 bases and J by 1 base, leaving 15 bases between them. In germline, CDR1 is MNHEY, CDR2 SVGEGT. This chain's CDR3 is CASSSRRVENTGELFF. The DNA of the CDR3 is TGTGCCAGCAGCTCGAGGCGGGTTGAGAACACCGGGGAGCTGTTTTTT.

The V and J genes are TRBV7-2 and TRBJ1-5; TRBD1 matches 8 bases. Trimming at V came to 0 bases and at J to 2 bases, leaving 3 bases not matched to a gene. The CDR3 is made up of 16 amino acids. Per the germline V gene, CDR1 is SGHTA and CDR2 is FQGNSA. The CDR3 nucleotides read TGTGCCAGCAGCTTAGCATCAGGGGGCGGCAATCAGCCCCAGCATTTT. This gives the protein CASSLASGGGNQPQHF. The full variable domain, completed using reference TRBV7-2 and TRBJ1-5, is GAGVSQSPSNKVTEKGKDVELRCDPISGHTALYWYRQSLGQGLEFLIYFQGNSAPDKSGLPSDRFSAERTGGSVSTLTIQRTQQEDSAVYLCASSLASGGGNQPQHFGDGTRLSIL.